Following are 16 T cell receptor beta chains from one sample sequenced in a study of blood T cell repertoires in COVID-19. Measured with immunoSEQ multiplex PCR; TCRdb has only the in-frame clones, and not every one. This table holds 150,000 or so clones, roughly 90% found once. Sequenced sample: PBMCs or T cells enriched from blood (not recorded which). These receptor sequences come from a woman between 50 and 59 years old who had recovered from COVID-19.

This clone is a singleton in its sample. The chain carries TRBV27 and TRBJ2-7; 9 nucleotides line up with TRBD1. The V and J ends lost 6 bases and 2 bases, in that order; junction bases with no gene match: 8. CDR1 and CDR2 from the germline V gene are MNHEY and SMNVEV (reference sequence). The CDR3 is 15 residues long. The CDR3 DNA is TGTGCCAGCAGCTCAAGGGGGACAGGGACCTACGAGCAGTACTTC. It is translated as CASSSRGTGTYEQYF.

The gene calls are TRBV12-5 and TRBJ1-3, with D possibly being TRBD1 (5 bases). The V gene lost 5 bases and the J gene lost 0 bases, with 20 bases spanning the gap. The CDR3 has 18 amino acids. Per the germline V gene, CDR1 is LGHNT and CDR2 is FRNRAP. The CDR3 region has the DNA TGTGCTAGTGGTAGCAGGGTTGCTCAGTCAGGCTCTGGAAACACCATATATTTT. It codes for CASGSRVAQSGSGNTIYF.

This clone was seen only a few times. The chain joins TRBV7-9 to TRBJ2-3; D is possibly TRBD1 (5 bases). This CDR3 spans 15 amino acids. CDR1 and CDR2 from the germline V gene are SEHNR and FQNEAQ (reference sequence). Trimming took off 2 bases at V and 2 bases at J, with 11 bases between the two ends. The CDR3 DNA sequence: TGTGCCAGCAGCTTACCGACAGCTTACACAGATACGCAGTATTTT. Residues: CASSLPTAYTDTQYF.

This chain joins TRBV18 and TRBJ1-2, with 8 bases lining up with TRBD1. After removal of 0 bases from V and 8 bases from J, the junction contained 8 bases not matched to a gene. CDR3 length equals 15 residues. Germline loops: CDR1 KGHSH, CDR2 LQKENI. The CDR3 DNA is TGTGCCAGCTCACCACCGCTTCAGGGGGCGAAAGGCTACACCTTC. This gives the protein CASSPPLQGAKGYTF.

The chain has TRBV27 and TRBJ1-3; the D gene is possibly TRBD1 (5 bases). The length of the CDR3 is 15 residues. The germline V gene has CDR1 MNHEY and CDR2 SMNVEV (reference sequence). V dropped 8 bases and J dropped 3 bases, with 17 bases sitting between them. In DNA form, the CDR3 reads TGTGCCAGCTCCCTTCGGGGGACTGGTGGAAACACCATATATTTT. It translates to CASSLRGTGGNTIYF.

The chain links TRBV7-9 to TRBJ1-2, with 9 nucleotides matching TRBD1. Germline V CDR1 and CDR2: SEHNR, FQNEAQ (reference sequence). Trimming took 5 bases from V and 1 from J; bases not matched to a gene: 11. The CDR3 contains 17 residues. CDR3 DNA: TGTGCCAGCAGCCCTGACAGGGGGGAGGCCTATAACTATGGCTACACCTTC. Translated, it gives CASSPDRGEAYNYGYTF.

This clone was seen a single time. This chain connects TRBV4-3 to TRBJ2-7, with TRBD2 matching over 10 bases. This CDR3 region has 16 residues. J gave up 2 bases and V 0 bases, and 4 bases lay outside the gene matches. Germline V gene lookup returns CDR1 LGHNA and CDR2 YSLEER. The CDR3 loop is CASSQDPSGGAYEQYF. The CDR3 DNA reads as TGCGCCAGCAGCCAAGATCCTAGCGGGGGCGCCTACGAGCAGTACTTC.

Comments on this clone: Other DNA sequences in this sample translate to the same CDR3. The chain carries TRBV6-5 and TRBJ1-4; TRBD1 might be the D (5 bases). The CDR3 covers 14 residues. Germline V lookup: CDR1 MNHEY, CDR2 SVGAGI. V dropped 0 bases and J dropped 4 bases, with 6 bases sitting between them. The CDR3 protein is CASSYSGGNEKLFF. The CDR3 bases are TGTGCCAGCAGTTACTCGGGGGGTAATGAAAAACTGTTTTTT.

V gene TRBV11-2 combines with J gene TRBJ2-1; D perhaps matches TRBD2 (5 bases). The CDR3 has 16 amino acids. The germline V and J ends were trimmed by 1 base and 0 bases, with 10 bases remaining between them. Germline loops: CDR1 SGHAT, CDR2 FQNNGV. The CDR3 loop reads CASSLAGKSSYNEQFF. The CDR3 DNA reads TGTGCCAGCAGCTTAGCCGGGAAGAGCTCCTACAATGAGCAGTTCTTC.

This rearrangement joins TRBV5-1 to TRBJ2-3; 7 bases are a match to TRBD1. The CDR3 has 13 residues. The V segment lost 5 bases and the J segment 5 bases; nucleotides outside the gene matches: 5. Germline-derived CDR1 and CDR2 are SGHRS and YFSETQ. CDR3 loop: CASSKGQLDTQYF. The CDR3 DNA is TGCGCCAGCAGTAAGGGACAGTTAGATACGCAGTATTTT.

The rearrangement uses TRBV18 and TRBJ2-3, with a tentative D call TRBD1 (5 bases). V was clipped by 8 bases and J by 0 bases, with 15 bases between them. The CDR3 is made up of 15 amino acids. Germline values: CDR1 KGHSH, CDR2 LQKENI. In nucleotides, the CDR3 is TGTGCCAGCCACCGGGCGCAGGGCAGCACAGATACGCAGTATTTT. This gives the protein CASHRAQGSTDTQYF.

The chain employs TRBV5-1 and TRBJ1-2, with a tentative D call TRBD1 (5 bases). Deletions cut 4 bases from V and 7 bases from J, with 17 bases between. In germline, CDR1 is SGHRS, CDR2 YFSETQ. This CDR3 is built from 14 residues. The DNA for the CDR3 is TGCGCCAGCAGCGAGGCTGGGGGGACGCCTGGCTACACCTTC. This gives the protein CASSEAGGTPGYTF.

The chain has TRBV18 and TRBJ2-5; 7 bases fit TRBD1. V lost 5 bases to trimming and J lost 5 bases; unmatched junction nucleotides: 11. The CDR3 totals 15 residues. Germline lookup yields CDR1 KGHSH and CDR2 LQKENI. The CDR3 bases are TGTGCCAGCTCAATACGGGACAGTTCTGGCGAGACCCAGTACTTC. This gives the protein CASSIRDSSGETQYF.

This sequence joins TRBV19 and TRBJ1-6; 9 nucleotides align to TRBD1. In germline, CDR1 is LNHDA, CDR2 SQIVND (reference sequence). With V trimmed by 11 bases and J by 9 bases, 11 bases remained unmatched. The CDR3 is 14 amino acids. The CDR3 region is CASTSTGGGSPLHF. CDR3 nucleotide sequence: TGTGCCTCAACATCGACAGGGGGAGGTTCACCCCTCCACTTT.

The chain is built from TRBV19 and TRBJ1-2; 8 nucleotides align to TRBD1. The germline gives CDR1 LNHDA, CDR2 SQIVND (reference sequence). The CDR3 is 15 residues long. The ends lost 2 bases at V and 7 bases at J; junction bases unmatched: 9. CDR3 loop: CASSITGQGMRGYTF. As DNA, the CDR3 is TGTGCCAGTAGTATAACAGGACAGGGTATGCGTGGCTACACCTTC. The variable domain in full, completed from reference TRBV19 and TRBJ1-2, reads DGGITQSPKYLFRKEGQNVTLSCEQNLNHDAMYWYRQDPGQGLRLIYYSQIVNDFQKGDIAEGYSVSREKKESFPLTVTSAQKNPTAFYLCASSITGQGMRGYTFGSGTRLTVV.

V usage is TRBV7-9 and J usage is TRBJ2-5; 8 positions agree with TRBD2. The CDR3 has 17 residues. V lost 6 bases, J lost 5 bases, and 17 bases stayed unmatched. Germline V gene sequence: CDR1 SEHNR, CDR2 FQNEAQ (reference sequence). CDR3: CASSNGQAGVSLETQYF. CDR3 bases: TGTGCCAGCAGTAATGGGCAAGCGGGAGTTTCTTTGGAGACCCAGTACTTC.